These T cell receptor beta chains were read from a single sample in a study of blood T cell repertoires in COVID-19. Sequencing was performed with immunoSEQ multiplex PCR; in TCRdb, only in-frame clones are kept and a portion is missing. The sample yields just under 65,000 clones, roughly 76% seen once. The specimen was peripheral blood. The source is a human donor in a cohort sampled during active COVID-19. The CDR3 runs from the conserved cysteine through the conserved F or W. D genes are given only for firm matches. Clone size appears in some rows only: once, few, many, or a class for an expanded clone.

D: TRBD2; size: NA; J: TRBJ2-3; V: TRBV7-7; DNA: TGTGCCAGCAGCTTGGCTAGCGGGGTCACAGATACGCAGTATTTT; CDR3: CASSLASGVTDTQYF
D: NA; size: NA; J: TRBJ2-3; V: TRBV29-1; DNA: TGCAGCGTTGAAGGGACAAGGGGGACAGATACGCAGTATTTT; CDR3: CSVEGTRGTDTQYF
D: TRBD1; size: NA; J: TRBJ2-3; V: TRBV28; DNA: TGTGCCAGCAGTCACGGACAGGGTCGAATCACAGATACGCAGTATTTT; CDR3: CASSHGQGRITDTQYF
D: NA; size: once; J: TRBJ1-1; V: TRBV18; DNA: TGTGCCAGCTCACCATCGACAGGTATGGGCACTGAAGCTTTCTTT; CDR3: CASSPSTGMGTEAFF
D: TRBD1; size: medium-sized; J: TRBJ2-5; V: TRBV5-1; DNA: TGCGCCAGCAGCGGAACAGGGGCCAGGGCGACCCAGTACTTC; CDR3: CASSGTGARATQYF
D: NA; size: NA; J: TRBJ1-4; V: TRBV2; DNA: TGTGCCAGCAGCCTCCCTGTTCAGGGAGGGGATGAAAAACTGTTTTTT; CDR3: CASSLPVQGGDEKLFF
D: NA; size: few; J: TRBJ2-1; V: TRBV4-1; DNA: TGCGCCAGCAGCCGACTGGACAGCTTCTACAATGAGCAGTTCTTC; CDR3: CASSRLDSFYNEQFF
D: TRBD1; size: NA; J: TRBJ2-5; V: TRBV5-6; DNA: TGTGCCAGCAGCCCCGACAGGGTGCAAGAGACCCAGTACTTC; CDR3: CASSPDRVQETQYF
D: TRBD1; size: NA; J: TRBJ2-3; V: TRBV5-1; DNA: TGCGCCAGCAGAGGACAGGGCGGAGATACGCAGTATTTT; CDR3: CASRGQGGDTQYF
D: NA; size: NA; J: TRBJ1-6; V: TRBV5-1; DNA: TGCGCCAGCAGTTTGGACGGGAATTTTAATTCACCCCTCCACTTT; CDR3: CASSLDGNFNSPLHF
D: NA; size: NA; J: TRBJ2-7; V: TRBV27; DNA: TGTGCCAGCAGTTTATCGAAGGGGAACGAGCAGTACTTC; CDR3: CASSLSKGNEQYF
D: NA; size: NA; J: TRBJ1-3; V: TRBV6-5; DNA: TGTGCCAGCAGGTACTGCCTATCTGGAAACACCATATATTTT; CDR3: CASRYCLSGNTIYF
D: TRBD2; size: NA; J: TRBJ2-2; V: TRBV6-6; DNA: TGTGCCAGCAGTCGCGGAACACCGGGACTAACGAACACCGGGGAGCTGTTTTTT; CDR3: CASSRGTPGLTNTGELFF
D: NA; size: NA; J: TRBJ1-2; V: TRBV4-1; DNA: TGCGCCAGCAGCCTCAGTAGTCAGGGCTTGGGGTATGGCTACACCTTC; CDR3: CASSLSSQGLGYGYTF
D: TRBD1; size: many; J: TRBJ1-2; V: TRBV28; DNA: TGTGCCAGCAGAACAATAGACAGGGGCTATGGCTACACCTTC; CDR3: CASRTIDRGYGYTF
D: NA; size: NA; J: TRBJ2-2; V: TRBV5-1; DNA: TGCGCCAGCAGCTTGAACTGGGCAACGATGACCGGGGAGCTGTTTTTT; CDR3: CASSLNWATMTGELFF
D: TRBD1; size: NA; J: TRBJ1-1; V: TRBV7-8; DNA: TGTGCCAGCAGCCCCGGACAGGGGACTGAAGCTTTCTTT; CDR3: CASSPGQGTEAFF
D: NA; size: many; J: TRBJ2-7; V: TRBV7-9; DNA: TGTGCCAGCAGCTTAGGCCCAGGTGGCGAGCAGTACTTC; CDR3: CASSLGPGGEQYF
D: TRBD1; size: NA; J: TRBJ1-2; V: TRBV3-1/TRBV3-2; DNA: TGTGCCAGCAGCCATGGGACAGGCCGGATTAACTATGGCTACACCTTC; CDR3: CASSHGTGRINYGYTF
D: TRBD1; size: NA; J: TRBJ2-3; V: TRBV5-5; DNA: TGTGCCAGCAGCGGGGGACAGACCCTCACAGATACGCAGTATTTT; CDR3: CASSGGQTLTDTQYF
D: NA; size: few; J: TRBJ2-1; V: TRBV12-2; DNA: TGTGCAAGTCGCTTAGCACAGGGCGTTTCCCATGAGCAGTTCTTC; CDR3: CASRLAQGVSHEQFF
D: NA; size: once; J: TRBJ1-3; V: TRBV5-1; DNA: TGCGCCAGCAGCCCTAGGACCGGCGGGGGAAACACCATATATTTT; CDR3: CASSPRTGGGNTIYF
D: NA; size: medium-sized; J: TRBJ1-1; V: TRBV7-8; DNA: TGTGCCAGCAGCACACTACAGGGCCCAAACACTGAAGCTTTCTTT; CDR3: CASSTLQGPNTEAFF
D: TRBD2; size: NA; J: TRBJ2-1; V: TRBV4-2; DNA: TGTGCCAGCAGCCAGGAACTCATAGCGGGGGGACGAATCTCCTACAATGAGCAGTTCTTC; CDR3: CASSQELIAGGRISYNEQFF
D: NA; size: NA; J: TRBJ1-2; V: TRBV7-2; DNA: TGTGCCAGCAGCCACCGCGGAGGGTCGGATGGCTACACCTTC; CDR3: CASSHRGGSDGYTF
D: TRBD2; size: once; J: TRBJ2-7; V: TRBV5-1; DNA: TGCGCCAGCAGCTTGGTCCTAGCGGGGGACGAGCAGTACTTC; CDR3: CASSLVLAGDEQYF
D: NA; size: NA; J: TRBJ2-1; V: TRBV7-3; DNA: TGTGCCAGCAGCTTAGGGCGGGGACCTGACAATGAGCAGTTCTTC; CDR3: CASSLGRGPDNEQFF
D: NA; size: NA; J: TRBJ2-7; V: TRBV6-5; DNA: NA; CDR3: CASSSSGGSYEQYF
D: TRBD1; size: NA; J: TRBJ2-5; V: TRBV19; DNA: TGTGCCAGTAGTGTTGACAGGGAAGAGACCCAGTACTTC; CDR3: CASSVDREETQYF
D: TRBD1; size: NA; J: TRBJ1-6; V: TRBV19; DNA: TGTGCCAGTAACCCGGGACAGGGAAGTACTTCACCCCTCCACTTT; CDR3: CASNPGQGSTSPLHF
D: NA; size: NA; J: TRBJ1-1; V: TRBV7-9; DNA: TGTGCCAGCAGCTCCAATTACAGGGACACTGAAGCTTTCTTT; CDR3: CASSSNYRDTEAFF
D: TRBD1; size: NA; J: TRBJ1-1; V: TRBV6-1; DNA: TGTGCCAGCAGTGACCAGGGGGGTACTGAAGCTTTCTTT; CDR3: CASSDQGGTEAFF
D: NA; size: NA; J: TRBJ1-5; V: TRBV7-8; DNA: TGTGCCAGCAGCTTGGGGGGGAGTAGCAATCAGCCCCAGCATTTT; CDR3: CASSLGGSSNQPQHF
D: NA; size: NA; J: TRBJ2-3; V: TRBV7-9; DNA: TGTGCCAGCAGCTTAGATTTGGGGGCGGGCACAGATACGCAGTATTTT; CDR3: CASSLDLGAGTDTQYF
D: TRBD1; size: NA; J: TRBJ1-2; V: TRBV2; DNA: TGTGCCAGCAGTGAAGACAGGGGGCCTGGCTACACCTTC; CDR3: CASSEDRGPGYTF
D: NA; size: NA; J: TRBJ2-3; V: TRBV6-4; DNA: TGTGCCAGCAGTGACCACCCCTTAGCCGGGGGCACAGATACGCAGTATTTT; CDR3: CASSDHPLAGGTDTQYF
D: NA; size: NA; J: TRBJ2-5; V: TRBV9; DNA: TGTGCCAGCAGCGGGACTACCACAACCCAAGAGACCCAGTACTTC; CDR3: CASSGTTTTQETQYF
D: TRBD2; size: NA; J: TRBJ2-5; V: TRBV9; DNA: TGTGCCAGCAGAGGGCTCAGCGGGGCCGTCCAAGAGACCCAGTACTTC; CDR3: CASRGLSGAVQETQYF
D: TRBD1; size: NA; J: TRBJ2-5; V: TRBV11-2; DNA: TGTGCCAGCAGCTTAGACAGGGGGATAGAGACCCAGTACTTC; CDR3: CASSLDRGIETQYF
D: TRBD1; size: NA; J: TRBJ2-1; V: TRBV5-1; DNA: TGCGCCAGCAGCTCGGGACAGAGCTCCTACAATGAGCAGTTCTTC; CDR3: CASSSGQSSYNEQFF
D: NA; size: NA; J: TRBJ2-2; V: TRBV13; DNA: TGTGCCAGCAGCGATAGATACGGGGAGCTGTTTTTT; CDR3: CASSDRYGELFF
D: TRBD1; size: NA; J: TRBJ2-2; V: TRBV28; DNA: TGTGCCAGCAGAGGTCCGGGACAGGGGGCCGGGGAGCTGTTTTTT; CDR3: CASRGPGQGAGELFF